These 9 T cell receptor beta chains were all obtained from the same sample, sequenced in a study of blood T cell repertoires in COVID-19. TCRdb's copy holds only in-frame clones and misses some; the assay was immunoSEQ multiplex PCR. The sample includes tens of thousands of clones, 60% to 80% of them seen just once. Sequencing input: peripheral blood. The receptors shown here come from a man in his 70s with active or convalescent COVID-19.

The genes are TRBV29-1 and TRBJ1-1; tentatively, D is TRBD1 (5 bases). This CDR3 region has 13 residues. Germline CDR1 reads SQVTM; CDR2 reads ANQGSEA. V was cut by 1 base and J by 4 bases, with 10 bases left in between. The CDR3 DNA reads TGCAGCGTTGAAGGACGGGGGGGCACTGAAGCTTTCTTT. Protein: CSVEGRGGTEAFF.

This rearrangement joins TRBV13 to TRBJ2-1; 9 bases map to TRBD1. Germline trimming cut 6 bases from V and 8 bases from J; bases unmatched to any gene: 8. The V gene's germline CDR1 is PRHDT and CDR2 FYEKMQ (reference sequence). The CDR3 has 14 amino acids. The CDR3, as DNA: TGTGCCAGCAGGATACAGGGGGCGGGCTATGAGCAGTTCTTC. It encodes CASRIQGAGYEQFF. Supplemented by reference TRBV13 and TRBJ2-1, the full variable domain reads AAGVIQSPRHLIKEKRETATLKCYPIPRHDTVYWYQQGPGQDPQFLISFYEKMQSDKGSIPDRFSAQQFSDYHSELNMSSLELGDSALYFCASRIQGAGYEQFFGPGTRLTVL.

In its sample, this clone was seen once. V is TRBV3-1 (or the pseudogene TRBV3-2) and J is TRBJ2-1; tentatively, D is TRBD1 (6 bases). This CDR3 contains 15 residues. Germline CDR1 and CDR2: LGHDT and YNNKEL (reference sequence). The germline V and J ends were trimmed by 1 base and 2 bases, with 9 bases remaining between them. As DNA, the CDR3 is TGTGCCAGCAGCCAAGGGACAGCCCCCTACAATGAGCAGTTCTTC. It codes for CASSQGTAPYNEQFF.

V is TRBV11-3 and J is TRBJ2-1, with 10 bases matching TRBD1. Germline CDR1 and CDR2: SGHNT and YENEEA. The CDR3 consists of 17 residues. After removal of 5 bases from V and 4 bases from J, the junction contained 11 bases not matched to a gene. CDR3 nucleotide sequence: TGTGCCAGCAGCAACGCCGCGGACAGGGGGGAGTACAATGAGCAGTTCTTC. Residues: CASSNAADRGEYNEQFF. Full variable domain (missing parts from reference TRBV11-3 and TRBJ2-1): EAGVVQSPRYKIIEKKQPVAFWCNPISGHNTLYWYLQNLGQGPELLIRYENEEAVDDSQLPKDRFSAERLKGVDSTLKIQPAELGDSAVYLCASSNAADRGEYNEQFFGPGTRLTVL.

The chain carries TRBV9 and TRBJ2-2; unclear D gene. V was shortened by 1 base and J by 0 bases, with 4 bases between the two germline ends. Looked up from germline, CDR1 is SGDLS and CDR2 is YYNGEE. CDR3 size: 14 residues. CDR3 in amino acids: CASSVFSNTGELFF. In DNA, the CDR3 is TGTGCCAGCAGCGTATTCTCGAACACCGGGGAGCTGTTTTTT.

This clone was observed a handful of times. V is TRBV3-1 (or the pseudogene TRBV3-2) and J is TRBJ2-3, with D maybe TRBD2 (6 bases). Germline values: CDR1 LGHDT, CDR2 YNNKEL (reference sequence). V gave up 6 bases and J gave up 7 bases, with 20 bases separating them. CDR3 length: 15 residues. CDR3 bases: TGTGCCAGCAGTCTACGACTAGTCGATAGAAATACGCAGTATTTT. Amino acid sequence: CASSLRLVDRNTQYF.

This sequence joins TRBV28 and TRBJ1-5; 8 positions match TRBD1. This CDR3 is 15 amino acids long. J gave up 5 bases and V 10 bases, and 13 bases lay outside the gene matches. Germline values: CDR1 MDHEN, CDR2 SYDVKM. The CDR3 reads CATTNGGTGDQPQHF. CDR3 sequence (DNA): TGTGCCACAACAAATGGGGGGACAGGCGATCAGCCCCAGCATTTT.

V and J are TRBV30 and TRBJ2-5; 7 bases line up with TRBD1. CDR1 GTSNPN and CDR2 SVGIG come from the germline V gene (reference sequence). With 0 bases clipped from V and 5 bases from J, the junction kept 0 bases outside the gene matches. This CDR3 region has 12 residues. CDR3 bases: TGTGCCTGGAGTGTACAGGGGGAGACCCAGTACTTC. Protein sequence: CAWSVQGETQYF.

This clone has a handful of counts. DNA for the CDR3: TGTGCCACCAGTGACCCGGACAGGATCAAGAGGGACTATGGCTACACCTTC. Protein sequence: CATSDPDRIKRDYGYTF. The chain recombines TRBV24-1 with TRBJ1-2; 7 bases fit TRBD1. Germline assignment: CDR1 KGHDR and CDR2 SFDVKD. J was trimmed by 3 bases and V by 4 bases; bases with no gene match: 13. The CDR3 sequence is 17 residues long.